This TCR beta chain was captured by sequencing in a study of blood T cell repertoires in COVID-19. Study as a whole: The cDNA or gDNA used as material had been derived from T cells, B-cell-depleted T cells, or PBMCs.

TCRdb's table, derived via immunoSEQ multiplex PCR, lists solely in-frame clones and lacks some. Among about 430,000 clones listed, about 88% were seen once. Looked up from germline, CDR1 is DFQATT and CDR2 is SNEGSKA (reference sequence). Trimming took off 6 bases at V and 4 bases at J, with 10 bases between the two ends. The CDR3 length is 11 residues. Remarks on this clone: The sample has other DNA sequences that encode this CDR3 too.

Source material: PBMCs or T cells enriched from blood (not recorded which). The chain has TRBV20-1 and TRBJ2-7; no clear D. The source is a woman younger than 35 who had been exposed to COVID-19. CDR3 protein: CSARGQYEQYF. CDR3 nucleotide sequence: TGCAGTGCGCGCGGTCAGTACGAGCAGTACTTC.